Following are 27 T cell receptor beta chains from one sample sequenced in a study of PD-1 blockade in mismatch repair-deficient tumors. Libraries were prepared by immunoSEQ multiplex PCR; TCRdb keeps only in-frame clonotypes and omits some of them. Among over 75,000 clones, 81% were seen once, and the ten largest hold more than 2.5%. Sequenced material: peripheral blood, taken 12 weeks after starting pembrolizumab. Receptors were obtained from an adult with mismatch repair-deficient cancer.

This clone was recorded only once. The J gene is TRBJ2-2, the V gene TRBV29-1, with TRBD2 as a possible D gene (5 bases). This CDR3 has 15 residues. The germline V and J ends were trimmed by 4 bases and 5 bases, with 17 bases remaining between them. Germline V gene lookup returns CDR1 SQVTM and CDR2 ANQGSEA. CDR3 sequence reads: CSVGGRADSTGELFF. The CDR3 coding sequence is TGCAGCGTTGGGGGTCGGGCGGACTCGACCGGGGAGCTGTTTTTT.

This CDR3 is CASRRDTEAFF. The DNA for the CDR3 is TGTGCCAGCAGGAGAGACACTGAAGCTTTCTTT. The chain is built from TRBV5-4 and TRBJ1-1; D call uncertain. The CDR3 length is 11 residues. V lost 5 bases and J lost 3, with 5 bases in between. Germline CDR1 is SGHNT and CDR2 is YYREEE (reference sequence).

The chain couples TRBV27 to TRBJ2-5; D call uncertain. CDR1 and CDR2 (germline): MNHEY, SMNVEV (reference sequence). Deletions cut 3 bases from V and 3 bases from J, with 8 bases between. The CDR3 covers 13 residues. CDR3 region: CASSFLREETQYF. Written as DNA, the CDR3 is TGTGCCAGCAGTTTTTTACGGGAAGAGACCCAGTACTTC.

The V call is TRBV4-3, the J call TRBJ2-2, with D possibly TRBD1 on 6 matching bases. Germline assignment: CDR1 LGHNA and CDR2 YSLEER. V was cut by 4 bases and J by 5 bases, with 14 bases left in between. The CDR3 is made up of 15 amino acids. In DNA form, the CDR3 reads TGCGCCAGCAGCCCTTCCACAAGGGGGACCGGGGAGCTGTTTTTT. It specifies CASSPSTRGTGELFF.

The CDR3 spells CASSIAVNSYEQYF. CDR3 bases: TGTGCCAGTAGTATTGCGGTCAACTCCTACGAGCAGTACTTC. This chain joins TRBV19 and TRBJ2-7; D unresolved. V dropped 3 bases and J dropped 0 bases, with 9 bases sitting between them. There are 14 residues in the CDR3. Germline loops: CDR1 LNHDA, CDR2 SQIVND (reference sequence).

The rearrangement links TRBV29-1 to TRBJ1-1, with D maybe TRBD1 (5 bases). V was cut by 6 bases and J by 3 bases, with 14 bases left in between. This CDR3 comprises 13 residues. CDR1 is SQVTM and CDR2 is ANQGSEA in the germline V gene. CDR3 DNA: TGCAGCGTCACGCGAGGGGCGGACACTGAAGCTTTCTTT. Translation gives CSVTRGADTEAFF.

V usage is TRBV29-1 and J usage is TRBJ2-5, with 16 bases identical to TRBD2. Germline V gives CDR1 SQVTM, CDR2 ANQGSEA. The CDR3 is 19 residues long. Germline trimming cut 0 bases from V and 4 bases from J; bases unmatched to any gene: 11. The CDR3 nucleotides read TGCAGCGTTGAAGATTTCCCAGGGACTAGCGGGAGGGTTCGAGAGACCCAGTACTTC. This encodes CSVEDFPGTSGRVRETQYF.

The chain joins TRBV5-5 to TRBJ1-2; D gene uncertain. Trimming shortened V by 0 bases and J by 2 bases, and 11 bases separated the two germline ends. The V gene's germline CDR1 is SGHKS and CDR2 YYEKEE (reference sequence). CDR3 size: 15 residues. The CDR3 DNA reads TGTGCCAGCAGCTTGGGCGGATTGGTGAACTATGGCTACACCTTC. Its protein is CASSLGGLVNYGYTF.

The chain is built from TRBV7-2 and TRBJ2-1; no definite D call. This CDR3 is 11 amino acids long. Germline V gene sequence: CDR1 SGHTA, CDR2 FQGNSA. V lost 3 bases to trimming and J lost 6 bases, with 3 bases between them. DNA of the CDR3: TGTGCCAGCAGCTTTGGCAATGAGCAGTTCTTC. Translated: CASSFGNEQFF.

The chain recombines TRBV6-1 with TRBJ2-5; 7 bases match TRBD1. With 6 bases clipped from V and 2 bases from J, the junction kept 3 bases outside the gene matches. Germline values: CDR1 MNHNS, CDR2 SASEGT. There are 13 residues in the CDR3. CDR3 coding DNA: TGTGCCAGCAGCCGGGACAGTCAAGAGACCCAGTACTTC. Translated: CASSRDSQETQYF.

This chain joins TRBV13 and TRBJ2-2; D perhaps matches TRBD2 (6 bases). Germline lookup yields CDR1 PRHDT and CDR2 FYEKMQ (reference sequence). Trimming removed 7 bases from V and 4 bases from J, with 7 bases in between. CDR3 length equals 12 residues. The CDR3 reads CASTSATGELFF. CDR3 DNA sequence: TGTGCCAGCACTAGCGCCACCGGGGAGCTGTTTTTT.

CDR3 sequence reads: CASSLEGTGDVIDQPQHF. The CDR3 DNA follows: TGTGCCAGCAGCTTGGAGGGGACAGGGGACGTAATTGATCAGCCCCAGCATTTT. J is TRBJ1-5 and V is TRBV7-8, with 10 positions matching TRBD1. This CDR3 spans 18 amino acids. Trimming took 3 bases from V and 5 from J; bases not matched to a gene: 13. The V gene's germline CDR1 is SGHVS and CDR2 FQNEAQ.

The chain is built from TRBV11-3 and TRBJ2-1; D unclear. The CDR3 has 12 residues. CDR1 SGHNT and CDR2 YENEEA come from the germline V gene. V shed 0 bases and J shed 13 bases, with 10 bases lying between them. CDR3 in amino acids: CASSLEGFYQFF. The CDR3 DNA is TGTGCCAGCAGCTTAGAAGGGTTCTATCAGTTCTTC.

The chain employs TRBV19 and TRBJ2-1; the D gene is possibly TRBD1 (6 bases). This CDR3 contains 12 residues. CDR1 and CDR2 from the germline V gene are LNHDA and SQIVND (reference sequence). V was shortened by 5 bases and J by 6 bases, with 8 bases between the two germline ends. The CDR3 DNA is TGTGCCAGTAGTGGGACAAGCAATGAGCAGTTCTTC. Protein product: CASSGTSNEQFF.

The gene calls are TRBV2 and TRBJ2-4, with D uncertain. Germline V gene lookup returns CDR1 SNHLY and CDR2 FYNNEI. Trimming stripped 2 bases from V and 9 bases from J, with 8 bases between. The CDR3 is made up of 12 amino acids. The CDR3 DNA reads TGTGCCAGCAGTGAAAGGAGTAGCATTCAGTACTTC. Protein product: CASSERSSIQYF.

This chain connects TRBV27 to TRBJ2-2; 8 bases match TRBD1. The germline gives CDR1 MNHEY, CDR2 SMNVEV (reference sequence). The V gene end was trimmed by 2 bases and the J gene end by 5 bases; junction bases not matched to a gene: 7. CDR3 size: 16 residues. For the CDR3, the DNA is TGTGCCAGCAGTTTAAGACAGGGGATTAGTACCGGGGAGCTGTTTTTT. It codes for CASSLRQGISTGELFF.

CDR3: CASNTQGAGTEAFF. The CDR3 bases are TGTGCCAGCAACACACAGGGGGCAGGCACTGAAGCTTTCTTT. The V gene is TRBV11-2, the J gene TRBJ1-1, with 9 bases lining up with TRBD1. The trim removed 7 bases at V and 4 bases at J, leaving 7 bases unmatched. The CDR3 extends over 14 amino acids. Per the germline V gene, CDR1 is SGHAT and CDR2 is FQNNGV. Complete variable domain (other parts from reference TRBV11-2 and TRBJ1-1): EAGVAQSPRYKIIEKRQSVAFWCNPISGHATLYWYQQILGQGPKLLIQFQNNGVVDDSQLPKDRFSAERLKGVDSTLKIQPAKLEDSAVYLCASNTQGAGTEAFFGQGTRLTVV.

The V and J genes are TRBV7-2 and TRBJ2-7; 8 bases map to TRBD2. Germline-derived CDR1 and CDR2 are SGHTA and FQGNSA. J gave up 12 bases and V 4 bases, and 8 bases lay outside the gene matches. The CDR3 spans 12 residues. DNA of the CDR3: TGTGCCAGCAGCTCCGGGACTAGAAAAACGTACTTC. Residues: CASSSGTRKTYF.

The table lists this clone with a count of one. The chain carries TRBV19 and TRBJ2-7; 7 bases agree with TRBD2. This CDR3 contains 19 residues. J lost 5 bases, V lost 3 bases, and 22 bases had no gene match. Germline V gene sequence: CDR1 LNHDA, CDR2 SQIVND (reference sequence). CDR3 protein: CASSIPPGRGTIRGDEQYF. In DNA, the CDR3 is TGTGCCAGTAGTATCCCTCCTGGACGGGGGACTATCCGAGGGGACGAGCAGTACTTC.

The chain carries TRBV11-3 and TRBJ1-1; D might be TRBD1 (5 bases). Germline V gives CDR1 SGHNT, CDR2 YENEEA. This CDR3 is built from 13 residues. Deletions cut 5 bases from V and 6 bases from J, with 13 bases between. CDR3 nucleotide sequence: TGTGCCAGCAGCCGGAGGAGGGACCCTGAAGCTTTCTTT. Amino acid sequence: CASSRRRDPEAFF.

The chain combines TRBV18 with TRBJ2-4; D unclear. The CDR3 totals 16 residues. Germline CDR1 is KGHSH and CDR2 is LQKENI. V lost 2 bases, J lost 2 bases, and 13 bases lay in between. CDR3 nucleotide sequence: TGTGCCAGCTCACCAGAAGGTGCCGGGCCCAAAAACATTCAGTACTTC. It translates to CASSPEGAGPKNIQYF.

This chain joins TRBV18 and TRBJ2-7, with D perhaps matching TRBD2 (7 bases). This CDR3 spans 15 amino acids. CDR1 KGHSH and CDR2 LQKENI come from the germline V gene. Trimming took 4 bases from V and 2 from J, leaving 15 bases between them. Here the CDR3 reads CASSLEGGGPYEQYF. The CDR3 DNA reads TGTGCCAGCTCACTAGAAGGGGGGGGACCCTACGAGCAGTACTTC.

V and J are TRBV28 and TRBJ2-5, with no clear D. With the DNA end fitting TRBJ2-7 better, the J assignment may be wrong. This CDR3 spans 11 amino acids. CDR1 MDHEN and CDR2 SYDVKM come from the germline V gene. The CDR3, as DNA: TGTGCCAGCAGTTTAAGAGACGAGCAGTACTTC. Amino acid sequence: CASSLRDEQYF.

V usage is TRBV28 and J usage is TRBJ1-2; D perhaps matches TRBD1 (6 bases). Germline loops: CDR1 MDHEN, CDR2 SYDVKM. The V gene lost 6 bases and the J gene lost 5 bases, with 16 bases spanning the gap. This CDR3 is built from 14 residues. The CDR3 sequence: CASRIDRTNYGYTF. DNA for the CDR3: TGTGCCAGCAGGATAGACAGGACGAATTATGGCTACACCTTC.

This clone was seen more than once but under ten times. V is TRBV11-3 and J is TRBJ1-4; D not resolved. V shed 0 bases and J shed 12 bases, with 11 bases lying between them. The CDR3 length is 13 residues. CDR1 is SGHNT, CDR2 YENEEA, per germline. The CDR3 loop reads CASSLDINGQLFF. The CDR3 DNA follows: TGTGCCAGCAGCTTAGATATCAACGGGCAACTGTTTTTT.

The chain carries TRBV5-8 and TRBJ1-1; possible D gene TRBD1, 6 bases. V lost 0 bases and J lost 3, with 12 bases in between. Germline-derived CDR1 and CDR2 are SGHTS and YDEGEE. The CDR3 sequence is 15 residues long. The CDR3 is CASSLGTVGDTEAFF. As DNA, the CDR3 is TGTGCCAGCAGCTTGGGGACAGTAGGGGACACTGAAGCTTTCTTT. The entire variable domain, with the rest obtained from reference TRBV5-8 and TRBJ1-1, is as follows: EAGVTQSPTHLIKTRGQQATLRCSPISGHTSVYWYQQALGLGLQFLLWYDEGEERNRGNFPPRFSGRQFPNYSSELNVNALELEDSALYLCASSLGTVGDTEAFFGQGTRLTVV.

The chain employs TRBV30 and TRBJ1-2; the D is unclear. The germline CDR1 and CDR2 sequences are GTSNPN and SVGIG (reference sequence). V lost 0 bases to trimming and J lost 1 base, with 3 bases between them. The CDR3 is 12 residues long. In nucleotides, the CDR3 is TGTGCCTGGAGTGTAATTAACTATGGCTACACCTTC. Amino acids: CAWSVINYGYTF.